This is a list of T cell receptor beta chains from one sample in a study of vaccination and CD4 T cells after COVID-19. TCRdb recomputed calls from the PCR reads with MiXCR, one row per CDR3 protein. This table has 14,000 or so distinct CDR3 sequences, 55% to 65% appearing once. No antigen is known for these receptors. Source material: CD4+ T cells from blood, cultured in vitro. The receptors were gathered from a human donor who had recovered from COVID-19. Each CDR3 is given with its conserved first and last residue. The order of the fields is CDR3 protein, CDR3 DNA, clone size, V gene, J gene, CDR3 length, D gene. The D gene is left open where the match is weak. Some rows have no size entry. The others give once, few or many, or a class for an expanded clone.

cdr3_aa: CASSRNRNYGYTF
cdr3_nt: TGTGCCAGCAGCCGGAACAGGAACTATGGCTACACCTTC
clone_size: NA
v_call: TRBV14
j_call: TRBJ1-2
cdr3_length: 13
d_call: NA

cdr3_aa: CASRRFVMNTEAFF
cdr3_nt: TGTGCCAGCCGACGGTTCGTGATGAACACTGAAGCTTTCTTT
clone_size: once
v_call: TRBV6-1
j_call: TRBJ1-1
cdr3_length: 14
d_call: NA

cdr3_aa: CASSNRGNRELFF
cdr3_nt: TGCGCCAGCAGTAACAGGGGTAATCGGGAGCTGTTTTTT
clone_size: once
v_call: TRBV10-2
j_call: TRBJ2-2
cdr3_length: 13
d_call: TRBD1

cdr3_aa: CSARDGTSRETQYF
cdr3_nt: TGCAGTGCTAGAGATGGGACTAGCAGGGAGACCCAGTACTTC
clone_size: NA
v_call: TRBV20-1
j_call: TRBJ2-5
cdr3_length: 14
d_call: TRBD2

cdr3_aa: CASSLAGVSYNEQFF
cdr3_nt: TGTGCCAGCAGTTTAGCGGGTGTATCCTACAATGAGCAGTTCTTC
clone_size: NA
v_call: TRBV28
j_call: TRBJ2-1
cdr3_length: 15
d_call: NA

cdr3_aa: CSARDSGRGNNSPLHF
cdr3_nt: TGCAGTGCTAGAGATAGCGGCAGGGGAAATAATTCACCCCTCCACTTT
clone_size: NA
v_call: TRBV20-1
j_call: TRBJ1-6
cdr3_length: 16
d_call: NA

cdr3_aa: CSARTTSGRTTGELFF
cdr3_nt: TGCAGTGCTAGGACTACTAGCGGGAGGACCACCGGGGAGCTGTTTTTT
clone_size: few
v_call: TRBV20-1
j_call: TRBJ2-2
cdr3_length: 16
d_call: TRBD2

cdr3_aa: CSATGERGSSYNEQFF
cdr3_nt: TGCAGTGCTACAGGGGAACGGGGCAGCTCCTACAATGAGCAGTTCTTC
clone_size: once
v_call: TRBV20-1
j_call: TRBJ2-1
cdr3_length: 16
d_call: NA

cdr3_aa: CSARESAAIVGLGKNIQYF
cdr3_nt: TGCAGTGCTAGAGAATCGGCAGCAATAGTCGGTTTGGGCAAAAACATTCAGTACTTC
clone_size: NA
v_call: TRBV20-1
j_call: TRBJ2-4
cdr3_length: 19
d_call: NA

cdr3_aa: CASKGPNTEAFF
cdr3_nt: TGTGCCAGCAAGGGTCCGAACACTGAAGCTTTCTTT
clone_size: large
v_call: TRBV28
j_call: TRBJ1-1
cdr3_length: 12
d_call: NA

cdr3_aa: CASRGADNSPLHF
cdr3_nt: TGTGCCAGCAGGGGGGCGGATAATTCACCCCTCCACTTT
clone_size: NA
v_call: TRBV12-3/TRBV12-4
j_call: TRBJ1-6
cdr3_length: 13
d_call: NA

cdr3_aa: CASSGLAGSYEQYF
cdr3_nt: TGTGCCAGCAGTGGACTAGCGGGCTCCTACGAGCAGTACTTC
clone_size: medium-sized
v_call: TRBV12-3/TRBV12-4
j_call: TRBJ2-7
cdr3_length: 14
d_call: TRBD2

cdr3_aa: CASRKHGRGTDTQYF
cdr3_nt: TGTGCCAGCAGGAAGCACGGGAGAGGGACAGATACGCAGTATTTT
clone_size: few
v_call: TRBV6-2/TRBV6-3
j_call: TRBJ2-3
cdr3_length: 15
d_call: NA

cdr3_aa: CASSLEGLAGTDTQYF
cdr3_nt: TGTGCCAGTAGTCTAGAGGGACTAGCGGGGACAGATACGCAGTATTTT
clone_size: once
v_call: TRBV19
j_call: TRBJ2-3
cdr3_length: 16
d_call: TRBD2

cdr3_aa: CASSEGGAKNIQYF
cdr3_nt: TGTGCCAGCAGTGAAGGGGGAGCCAAAAACATTCAGTACTTC
clone_size: few
v_call: TRBV2
j_call: TRBJ2-4
cdr3_length: 14
d_call: NA

cdr3_aa: CASSQVGGGWNTGELFF
cdr3_nt: TGTGCCAGCAGCCAAGTCGGGGGGGGCTGGAACACCGGGGAGCTGTTTTTT
clone_size: NA
v_call: TRBV4-2
j_call: TRBJ2-2
cdr3_length: 17
d_call: TRBD2

cdr3_aa: CASSLAWTSGAYEQYF
cdr3_nt: TGTGCCAGCAGTTTAGCCTGGACTAGCGGTGCCTACGAGCAGTACTTC
clone_size: NA
v_call: TRBV12-3/TRBV12-4
j_call: TRBJ2-7
cdr3_length: 16
d_call: TRBD2

cdr3_aa: CASTQGGTGNTIYF
cdr3_nt: TGTGCCAGCACCCAGGGGGGGACTGGAAACACCATATATTTT
clone_size: NA
v_call: TRBV28
j_call: TRBJ1-3
cdr3_length: 14
d_call: TRBD1

cdr3_aa: CASSLGQGNYGYTF
cdr3_nt: TGTGCCAGCAGCTTAGGGCAGGGTAACTATGGCTACACCTTC
clone_size: NA
v_call: TRBV7-9
j_call: TRBJ1-2
cdr3_length: 14
d_call: NA

cdr3_aa: CAISESVGTRSNQPQHF
cdr3_nt: TGTGCCATCAGTGAGTCCGTCGGGACCAGGAGCAATCAGCCCCAGCATTTT
clone_size: NA
v_call: TRBV10-3
j_call: TRBJ1-5
cdr3_length: 17
d_call: NA

cdr3_aa: CSASTTEAFF
cdr3_nt: TGCAGTGCTAGTACCACTGAAGCTTTCTTT
clone_size: NA
v_call: TRBV20-1
j_call: TRBJ1-1
cdr3_length: 10
d_call: NA

cdr3_aa: CASSQSRTEAFF
cdr3_nt: TGCGCCAGCAGCCAGAGTCGGACTGAAGCTTTCTTT
clone_size: once
v_call: TRBV4-1
j_call: TRBJ1-1
cdr3_length: 12
d_call: NA

cdr3_aa: CSARAGGRADNEQFF
cdr3_nt: TGCAGTGCTAGAGCTGGCGGGAGGGCCGACAATGAGCAGTTCTTC
clone_size: few
v_call: TRBV20-1
j_call: TRBJ2-1
cdr3_length: 15
d_call: TRBD2

cdr3_aa: CASSSTTSGRRINTEAFF
cdr3_nt: TGTGCCAGCAGTTCTACCACCTCGGGACGGAGGATAAACACTGAAGCTTTCTTT
clone_size: few
v_call: TRBV27
j_call: TRBJ1-1
cdr3_length: 18
d_call: NA

cdr3_aa: CASRPATEAFF
cdr3_nt: TGTGCCAGCAGACCGGCCACTGAAGCTTTCTTT
clone_size: once
v_call: TRBV28
j_call: TRBJ1-1
cdr3_length: 11
d_call: NA

cdr3_aa: CASSLAGDGWQFF
cdr3_nt: TGTGCCAGCAGCCTAGCGGGGGATGGATGGCAGTTCTTC
clone_size: NA
v_call: TRBV5-4
j_call: TRBJ2-1
cdr3_length: 13
d_call: TRBD2

cdr3_aa: CSAGRQETQYF
cdr3_nt: TGCAGTGCTGGACGTCAAGAGACCCAGTACTTC
clone_size: few
v_call: TRBV20-1
j_call: TRBJ2-5
cdr3_length: 11
d_call: NA

cdr3_aa: CATNTISGRSTDTQYF
cdr3_nt: TGTGCCACCAATACCATTAGCGGGAGGAGCACAGATACGCAGTATTTT
clone_size: NA
v_call: TRBV2
j_call: TRBJ2-3
cdr3_length: 16
d_call: TRBD2

cdr3_aa: CATSRGEPSYEQYF
cdr3_nt: TGTGCCACCAGCAGAGGGGAACCCTCATACGAGCAGTACTTC
clone_size: NA
v_call: TRBV15
j_call: TRBJ2-7
cdr3_length: 14
d_call: NA

cdr3_aa: CASSLTSGFRYGYTF
cdr3_nt: TGTGCCAGCAGCTTAACATCAGGGTTTCGGTATGGCTACACCTTC
clone_size: NA
v_call: TRBV7-8
j_call: TRBJ1-2
cdr3_length: 15
d_call: NA

cdr3_aa: CAWSAAAPRREETQYF
cdr3_nt: TGTGCCTGGAGTGCCGCGGCGCCAAGGAGAGAAGAGACCCAGTACTTC
clone_size: NA
v_call: TRBV30
j_call: TRBJ2-5
cdr3_length: 16
d_call: NA

cdr3_aa: CASSEEPYRASGELFF
cdr3_nt: TGTGCCAGCAGTGAGGAACCCTACAGGGCCTCCGGGGAGCTGTTTTTT
clone_size: NA
v_call: TRBV6-1
j_call: TRBJ2-2
cdr3_length: 16
d_call: NA

cdr3_aa: CASSSGGWDTGELFF
cdr3_nt: TGTGCCAGCAGTTCAGGGGGTTGGGACACCGGGGAGCTGTTTTTT
clone_size: NA
v_call: TRBV28
j_call: TRBJ2-2
cdr3_length: 15
d_call: TRBD1

cdr3_aa: CASRVGGSTDTQYF
cdr3_nt: TGTGCCAGCAGGGTGGGGGGGAGCACAGATACGCAGTATTTT
clone_size: few
v_call: TRBV6-1
j_call: TRBJ2-3
cdr3_length: 14
d_call: TRBD2

cdr3_aa: CASSVYPGELFF
cdr3_nt: TGTGCCAGCAGTGTGTATCCCGGGGAGCTGTTTTTT
clone_size: NA
v_call: TRBV25-1
j_call: TRBJ2-2
cdr3_length: 12
d_call: NA

cdr3_aa: CASSPYTTGTAQYF
cdr3_nt: TGTGCCAGCAGTCCCTACACTACAGGGACTGCTCAGTACTTC
clone_size: NA
v_call: TRBV6-2/TRBV6-3
j_call: TRBJ2-5
cdr3_length: 14
d_call: NA

cdr3_aa: CASKRVRTEAFF
cdr3_nt: TGTGCCAGCAAAAGGGTACGTACTGAAGCTTTCTTT
clone_size: NA
v_call: TRBV28
j_call: TRBJ1-1
cdr3_length: 12
d_call: NA

cdr3_aa: CASSLRRMDTGELFF
cdr3_nt: TGTGCCAGCAGTTTGCGGAGGATGGACACCGGGGAGCTGTTTTTT
clone_size: NA
v_call: TRBV12-3/TRBV12-4
j_call: TRBJ2-2
cdr3_length: 15
d_call: NA

cdr3_aa: CASSLAGSRYEQYF
cdr3_nt: TGTGCCAGCAGCTTAGCAGGGAGTAGGTACGAGCAGTACTTC
clone_size: NA
v_call: TRBV5-4
j_call: TRBJ2-7
cdr3_length: 14
d_call: NA

cdr3_aa: CATSGTSGSIYNEQFF
cdr3_nt: TGTGCCACCAGTGGGACTAGCGGGAGTATCTACAATGAGCAGTTCTTC
clone_size: NA
v_call: TRBV24-1
j_call: TRBJ2-1
cdr3_length: 16
d_call: TRBD2

cdr3_aa: CASSDRGHEQYF
cdr3_nt: TGTGCCAGCAGTGACAGGGGACACGAGCAGTACTTC
clone_size: NA
v_call: TRBV6-1
j_call: TRBJ2-7
cdr3_length: 12
d_call: NA

cdr3_aa: CASSSGFNSPLHF
cdr3_nt: TGTGCCAGCAGTTCCGGGTTTAATTCACCCCTCCACTTT
clone_size: NA
v_call: TRBV12-3/TRBV12-4
j_call: TRBJ1-6
cdr3_length: 13
d_call: NA